This TCR beta chain was identified in a study of shared clonotypes between healthy human individuals. At the level of the study: A couple of women and a few men aged 18 to 49 made up the donors. Overall study findings and caveats: Larger richness was generally estimated for naive than memory subsets. Four donors shared about 4.5% of their naive CD4 clonotypes.

Original methodology: Without quality scores, immunoSEQ junctional reads could not be filtered like full-length reads. Clones were sequenced by immunoSEQ multiplex PCR, and TCRdb holds only the in-frame ones, with some missing. V, J and clone size are taken as reported in that table, and D and trimming were inferred from the DNA itself. Among about 2.3 million clones listed, less than 95% were seen once. The germline V and J ends were trimmed by 2 bases and 8 bases, with 15 bases remaining between them. The CDR3 sequence is 14 residues long. CDR1 and CDR2 (germline): MNHEY, SVGAGI. This clone was observed once. What it binds is not known.

The rearrangement links TRBV6-5 to TRBJ1-2, with D perhaps matching TRBD1 (6 bases). This clonotype was sampled from a man between 18 and 29 years old in good health. Some clones in this sample may be carry-over from other donors' samples. Sequenced input: naive CD4+ T cells from PBMCs. As to subset: CD45RA+ positively selected. CDR3 in amino acids: CASSYAGDPPGYTF. The CDR3 nucleotides read TGTGCCAGCAGTTACGCAGGGGACCCGCCGGGCTACACCTTC.